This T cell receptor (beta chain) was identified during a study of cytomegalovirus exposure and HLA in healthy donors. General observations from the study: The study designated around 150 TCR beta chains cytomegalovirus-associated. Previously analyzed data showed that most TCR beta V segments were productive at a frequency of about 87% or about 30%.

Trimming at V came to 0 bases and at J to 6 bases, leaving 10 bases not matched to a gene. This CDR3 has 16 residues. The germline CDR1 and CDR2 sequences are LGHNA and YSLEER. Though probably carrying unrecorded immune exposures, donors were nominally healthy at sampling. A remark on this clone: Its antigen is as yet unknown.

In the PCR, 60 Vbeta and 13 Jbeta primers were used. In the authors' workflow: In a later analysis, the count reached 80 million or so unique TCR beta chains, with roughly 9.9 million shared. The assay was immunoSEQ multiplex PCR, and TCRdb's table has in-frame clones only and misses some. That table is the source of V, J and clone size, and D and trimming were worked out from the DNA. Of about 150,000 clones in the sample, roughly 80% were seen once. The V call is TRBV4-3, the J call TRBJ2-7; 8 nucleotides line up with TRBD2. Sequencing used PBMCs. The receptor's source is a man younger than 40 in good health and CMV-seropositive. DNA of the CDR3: TGCGCCAGCAGCCAAGATTGGCGGGGGGACATTGGCGAGCAGTACTTC. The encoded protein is CASSQDWRGDIGEQYF.